The sample holds a few counts of the clone carrying this TCR beta chain. The antigen is undetermined. The time point is: persistent/refractory GD, antithyroid drugs over 5 years with positive TRAb. The TCR library used RNA extracted from PBMCs. CDR1 and CDR2 from the germline V gene are MDHEN and SYDVKM. The V gene end was trimmed by 5 bases and the J gene end by 7 bases; junction bases not matched to a gene: 12. The length of the CDR3 is 16 residues. These data come from a study of regulatory T cells in long-lasting Graves disease. Study observations and caveats: It was in persistent disease that TRBV28, TRBJ1-2 and TRBJ2-5 were favored. Sharing of public clonotypes was greater in persistent patients (over 2,500) than in new patients (fewer than 1,000). The researchers studied only peripheral blood, not thyroid tissue.

Relying on iRepertoire HTBI primers and Arm-PCR of CDR3 regions, the team built TCR beta libraries. TCRdb fed the multiplex PCR reads into MiXCR, producing one record per CDR3 protein. Of 350,000 to 500,000 distinct CDR3 sequences detected, roughly 23% appear once; the ten largest clones hold approximately 15%. The specimen comprised peripheral blood mononuclear cells (PBMCs), sampled when the disease was refractory, from a patient treated with antithyroid drugs. This receptor was identified in a female donor with Graves disease. The rearrangement uses TRBV28 and TRBJ2-1; 9 bases agree with TRBD2. The chain's CDR3 is CASSRWTSERSNEQFF. CDR3 nucleotides: TGTGCCAGCAGTAGATGGACTAGCGAGAGGTCGAATGAGCAGTTCTTC. The full variable domain, rest sourced from reference TRBV28 and TRBJ2-1, is DVKVTQSSRYLVKRTGEKVFLECVQDMDHENMFWYRQDPGLGLRLIYFSYDVKMKEKGDIPEGYSVSREKKERFSLILESASTNQTSMYLCASSRWTSERSNEQFFGPGTRLTVL.